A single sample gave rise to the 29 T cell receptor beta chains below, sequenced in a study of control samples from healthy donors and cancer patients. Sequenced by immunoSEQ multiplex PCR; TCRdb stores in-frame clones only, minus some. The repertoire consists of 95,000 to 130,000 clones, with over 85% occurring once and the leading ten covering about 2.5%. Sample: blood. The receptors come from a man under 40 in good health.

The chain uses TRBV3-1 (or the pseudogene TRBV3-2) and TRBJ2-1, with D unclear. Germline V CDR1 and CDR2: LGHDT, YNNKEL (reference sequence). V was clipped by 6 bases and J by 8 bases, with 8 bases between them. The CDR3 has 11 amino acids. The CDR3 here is CASRNFDEQFF. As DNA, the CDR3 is TGTGCCAGCAGAAACTTCGATGAGCAGTTCTTC.

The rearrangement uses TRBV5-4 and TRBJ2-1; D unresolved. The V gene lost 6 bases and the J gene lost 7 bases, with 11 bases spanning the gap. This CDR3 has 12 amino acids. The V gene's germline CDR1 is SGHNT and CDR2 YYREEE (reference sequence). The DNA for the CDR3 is TGTGCCAGCACGAGCCCGGAGAATGAGCAGTTCTTC. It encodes CASTSPENEQFF.

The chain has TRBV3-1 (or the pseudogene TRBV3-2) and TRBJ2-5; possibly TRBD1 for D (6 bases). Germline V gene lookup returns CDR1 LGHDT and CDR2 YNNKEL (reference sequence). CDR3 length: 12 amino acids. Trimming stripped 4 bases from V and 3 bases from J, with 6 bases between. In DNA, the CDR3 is TGTGCCAGCAGCCCAGGGGAAGAGACCCAGTACTTC. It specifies CASSPGEETQYF.

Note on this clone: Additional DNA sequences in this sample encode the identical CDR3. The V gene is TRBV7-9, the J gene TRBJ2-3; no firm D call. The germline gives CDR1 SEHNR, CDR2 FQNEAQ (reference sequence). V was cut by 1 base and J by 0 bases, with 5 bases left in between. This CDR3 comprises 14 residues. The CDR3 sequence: CASSLGRSTDTQYF. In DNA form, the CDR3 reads TGTGCCAGCAGCTTAGGACGTAGCACAGATACGCAGTATTTT. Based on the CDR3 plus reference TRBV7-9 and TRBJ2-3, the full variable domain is DTGVSQNPRHKITKRGQNVTFRCDPISEHNRLYWYRQTLGQGPEFLTYFQNEAQLEKSRLLSDRFSAERPKGSFSTLEIQRTEQGDSAMYLCASSLGRSTDTQYFGPGTRLTVL.

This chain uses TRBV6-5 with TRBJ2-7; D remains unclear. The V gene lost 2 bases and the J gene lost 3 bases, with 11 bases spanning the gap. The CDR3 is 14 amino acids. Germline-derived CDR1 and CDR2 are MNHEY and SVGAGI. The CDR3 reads CASSYGGVGYEQYF. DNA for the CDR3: TGTGCCAGCAGTTACGGTGGGGTGGGCTACGAGCAGTACTTC.

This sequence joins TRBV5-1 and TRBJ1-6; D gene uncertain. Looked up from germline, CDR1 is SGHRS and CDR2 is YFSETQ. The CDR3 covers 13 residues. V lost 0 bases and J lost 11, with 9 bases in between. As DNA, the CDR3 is TGCGCCAGCAGCTTGGAGGTCAGCGCACCCCTCCACTTT. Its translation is CASSLEVSAPLHF.

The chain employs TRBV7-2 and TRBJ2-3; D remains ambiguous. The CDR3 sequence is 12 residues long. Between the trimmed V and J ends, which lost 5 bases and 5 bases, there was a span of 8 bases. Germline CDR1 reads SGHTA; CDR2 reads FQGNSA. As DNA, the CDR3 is TGTGCCAGCAGCCCAATAGGAGATACGCAGTATTTT. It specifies CASSPIGDTQYF.

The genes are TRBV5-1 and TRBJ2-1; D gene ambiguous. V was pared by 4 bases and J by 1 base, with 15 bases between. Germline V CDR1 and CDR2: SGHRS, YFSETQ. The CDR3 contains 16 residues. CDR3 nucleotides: TGCGCCAGCAGCCAGCGACGTGGTGATTCCTACAATGAGCAGTTCTTC. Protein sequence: CASSQRRGDSYNEQFF.

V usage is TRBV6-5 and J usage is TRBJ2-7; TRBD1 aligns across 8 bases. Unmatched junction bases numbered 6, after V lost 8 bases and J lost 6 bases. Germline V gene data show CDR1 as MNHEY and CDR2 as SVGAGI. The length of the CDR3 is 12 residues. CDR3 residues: CASRNTGGEQYF. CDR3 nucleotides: TGTGCCAGCCGCAATACAGGGGGCGAGCAGTACTTC.

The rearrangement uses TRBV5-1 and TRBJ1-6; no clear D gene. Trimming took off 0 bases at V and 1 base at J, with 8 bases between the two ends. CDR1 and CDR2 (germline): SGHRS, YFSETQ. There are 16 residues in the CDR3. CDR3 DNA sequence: TGCGCCAGCAGCTTGGGTGGGCCGTCCTATAATTCACCCCTCCACTTT. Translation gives CASSLGGPSYNSPLHF.

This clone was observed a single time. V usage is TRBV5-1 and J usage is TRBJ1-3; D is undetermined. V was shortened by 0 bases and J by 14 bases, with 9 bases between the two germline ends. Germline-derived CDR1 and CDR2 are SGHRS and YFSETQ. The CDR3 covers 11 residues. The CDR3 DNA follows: TGCGCCAGCAGCTTGGGACCGTGGCTATATTTT. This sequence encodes CASSLGPWLYF.

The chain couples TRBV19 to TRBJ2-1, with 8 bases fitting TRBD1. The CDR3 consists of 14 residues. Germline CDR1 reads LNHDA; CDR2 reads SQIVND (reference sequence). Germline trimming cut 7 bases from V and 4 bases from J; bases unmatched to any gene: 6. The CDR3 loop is CASTHRDRYNEQFF. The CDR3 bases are TGTGCCAGTACCCACCGGGACAGGTACAATGAGCAGTTCTTC.

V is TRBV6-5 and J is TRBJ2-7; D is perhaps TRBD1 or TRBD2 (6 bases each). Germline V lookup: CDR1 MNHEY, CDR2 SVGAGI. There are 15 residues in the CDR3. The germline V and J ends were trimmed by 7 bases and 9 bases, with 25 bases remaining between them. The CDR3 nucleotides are TGTGCCAGCAACACCCCGGGACTTACCCTACAGGGGCAGTACTTC. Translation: CASNTPGLTLQGQYF.

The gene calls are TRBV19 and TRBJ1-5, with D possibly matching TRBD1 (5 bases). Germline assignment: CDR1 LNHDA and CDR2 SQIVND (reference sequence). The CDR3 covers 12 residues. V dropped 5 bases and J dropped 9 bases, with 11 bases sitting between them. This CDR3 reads CASSVTGGPQHF. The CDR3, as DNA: TGTGCCAGTAGTGTAACTGGGGGGCCCCAGCATTTT.

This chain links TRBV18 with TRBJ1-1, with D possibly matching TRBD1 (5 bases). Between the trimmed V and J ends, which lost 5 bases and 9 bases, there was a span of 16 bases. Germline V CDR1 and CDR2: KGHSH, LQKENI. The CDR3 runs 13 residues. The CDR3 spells CASSLDGGTQAFF. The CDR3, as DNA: TGTGCCAGCTCATTAGACGGGGGGACTCAAGCTTTCTTT.

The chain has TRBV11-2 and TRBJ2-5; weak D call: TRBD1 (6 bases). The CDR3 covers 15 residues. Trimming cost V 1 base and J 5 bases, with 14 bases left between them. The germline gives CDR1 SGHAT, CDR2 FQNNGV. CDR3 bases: TGTGCCAGCAGCTTAGGACAGGCCAAGAGGGAGACCCAGTACTTC. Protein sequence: CASSLGQAKRETQYF.

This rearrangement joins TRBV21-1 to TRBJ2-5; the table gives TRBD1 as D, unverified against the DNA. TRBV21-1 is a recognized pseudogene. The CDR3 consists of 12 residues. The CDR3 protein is CASSKGHETQYF. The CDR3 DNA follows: TGTGCCAGCAGCAAAGGGCATGAGACCCAGTACTTC.

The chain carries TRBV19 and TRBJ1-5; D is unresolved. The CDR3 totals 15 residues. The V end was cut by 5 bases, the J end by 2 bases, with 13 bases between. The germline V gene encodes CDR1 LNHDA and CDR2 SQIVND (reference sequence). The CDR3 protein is CASSPPLSGNQPQHF. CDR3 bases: TGTGCCAGTAGTCCCCCTCTTTCGGGCAATCAGCCCCAGCATTTT.

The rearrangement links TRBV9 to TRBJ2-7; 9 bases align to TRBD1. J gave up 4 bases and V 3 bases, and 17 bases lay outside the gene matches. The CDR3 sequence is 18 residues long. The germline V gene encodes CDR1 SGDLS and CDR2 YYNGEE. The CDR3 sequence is CASSDRDRVIAVGYEQYV. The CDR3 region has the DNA TGTGCCAGCAGCGACCGGGACAGGGTAATAGCTGTAGGGTACGAGCAGTACGTC.

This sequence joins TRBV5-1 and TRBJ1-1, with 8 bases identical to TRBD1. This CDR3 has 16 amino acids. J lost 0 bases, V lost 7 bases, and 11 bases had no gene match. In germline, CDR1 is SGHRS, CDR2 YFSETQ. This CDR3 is CASSLPDRGLNTEAFF. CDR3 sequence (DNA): TGCGCCAGCTCCCTCCCCGACAGGGGACTGAACACTGAAGCTTTCTTT.

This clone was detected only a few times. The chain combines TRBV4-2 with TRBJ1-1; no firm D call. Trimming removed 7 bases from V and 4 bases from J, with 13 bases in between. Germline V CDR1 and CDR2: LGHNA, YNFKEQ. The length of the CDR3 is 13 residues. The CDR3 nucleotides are TGTGCCAGCAACTACGAGGTCGGCACTGAAGCTTTCTTT. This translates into CASNYEVGTEAFF.

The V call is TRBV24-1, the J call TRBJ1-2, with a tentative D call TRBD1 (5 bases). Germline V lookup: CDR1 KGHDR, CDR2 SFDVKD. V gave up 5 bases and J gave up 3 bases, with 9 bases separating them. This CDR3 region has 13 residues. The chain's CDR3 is CATSAGTYYGYTF. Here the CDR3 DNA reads TGTGCCACCAGTGCCGGGACCTACTATGGCTACACCTTC.

The CDR3 region has the DNA TGTGCCAGCAGCCGCGAGCGGGCCCCAAATGAAAAACTGTTTTTT. Amino acids: CASSRERAPNEKLFF. The V call is TRBV7-3, the J call TRBJ1-4; D unresolved. CDR1 is SGHTA and CDR2 is FQGTGA in the germline V gene. The length of the CDR3 is 15 residues. V lost 5 bases to trimming and J lost 5 bases, with 15 bases between them.

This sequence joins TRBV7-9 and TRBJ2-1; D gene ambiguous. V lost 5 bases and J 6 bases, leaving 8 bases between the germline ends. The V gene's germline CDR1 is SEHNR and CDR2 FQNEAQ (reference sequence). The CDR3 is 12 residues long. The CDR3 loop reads CASSPTSNEQFF. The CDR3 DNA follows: TGTGCCAGCAGCCCGACCAGCAATGAGCAGTTCTTC. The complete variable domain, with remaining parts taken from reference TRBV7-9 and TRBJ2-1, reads DTGVSQNPRHKITKRGQNVTFRCDPISEHNRLYWYRQTLGQGPEFLTYFQNEAQLEKSRLLSDRFSAERPKGSFSTLEIQRTEQGDSAMYLCASSPTSNEQFFGPGTRLTVL.

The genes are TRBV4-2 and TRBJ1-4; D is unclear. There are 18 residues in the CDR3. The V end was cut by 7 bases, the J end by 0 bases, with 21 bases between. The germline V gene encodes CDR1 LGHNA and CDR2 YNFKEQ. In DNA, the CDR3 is TGTGCCAGCACCGAACCCCTCCTGGGGAACGCAACTAATGAAAAACTGTTTTTT. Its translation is CASTEPLLGNATNEKLFF.

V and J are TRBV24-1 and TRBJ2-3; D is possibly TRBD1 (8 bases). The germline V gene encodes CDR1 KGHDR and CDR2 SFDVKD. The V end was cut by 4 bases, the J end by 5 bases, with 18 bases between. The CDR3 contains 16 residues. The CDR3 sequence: CATSDPTGGVRDTQYF. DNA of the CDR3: TGTGCCACCAGTGACCCAACAGGGGGGGTAAGAGATACGCAGTATTTT.

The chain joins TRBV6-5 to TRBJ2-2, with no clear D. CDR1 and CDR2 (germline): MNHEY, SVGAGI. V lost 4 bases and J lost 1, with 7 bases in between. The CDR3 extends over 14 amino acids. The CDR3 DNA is TGTGCCAGCAGTTTTACCCTGAACACCGGGGAGCTGTTTTTT. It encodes CASSFTLNTGELFF.

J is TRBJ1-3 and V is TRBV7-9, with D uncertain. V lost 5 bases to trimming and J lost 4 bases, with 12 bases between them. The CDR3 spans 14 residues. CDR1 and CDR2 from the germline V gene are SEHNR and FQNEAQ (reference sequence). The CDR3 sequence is CASSDEEQGNTIYF. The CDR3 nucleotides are TGTGCCAGCAGCGACGAGGAGCAGGGAAACACCATATATTTT.

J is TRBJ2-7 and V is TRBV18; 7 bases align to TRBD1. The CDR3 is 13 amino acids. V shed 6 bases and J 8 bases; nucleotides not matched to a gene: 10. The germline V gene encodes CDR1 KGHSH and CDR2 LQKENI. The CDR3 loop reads CASSESTGQKQYV. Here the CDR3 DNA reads TGTGCCAGCTCGGAGTCGACAGGGCAGAAGCAGTACGTC.